A single sample is the source of the 9 T cell receptor beta chains below, sequenced in a study of siplizumab effects on memory and regulatory T cells (dated by TCRdb to about 2019). Library creation used the immunoSEQ multiplex PCR assay. Imported from immuneACCESS, the table was reduced by TCRdb to in-frame sequences with V and J called. These copies leave out some clones; in studies compared against another copy, an unresolved V gene accounts for under half, and the cause of the remainder is not known. This sample holds roughly 100,000 clones; around 90% were observed only once. The biggest ten clones account for 0.9% to 1.3% of the sample. The sequenced sample consisted of CD4+ T cells sorted from blood. Source of these receptors: a human donor in good health.

This chain uses TRBV5-6 with TRBJ1-4; no clear D gene. V lost 1 base, J lost 8 bases, and 12 bases lay in between. CDR1 is SGHDT, CDR2 YYEEEE, per germline. The CDR3 runs to 14 residues. The DNA of the CDR3 is TGTGCCAGCAGCTTGACCCCGAGCGGCGAAAAACTGTTTTTT. Translation gives CASSLTPSGEKLFF. The variable domain in full, completed from reference TRBV5-6 and TRBJ1-4, reads DAGVTQSPTHLIKTRGQQVTLRCSPKSGHDTVSWYQQALGQGPQFIFQYYEEEERQRGNFPDRFSGHQFPNYSSELNVNALLLGDSALYLCASSLTPSGEKLFFGSGTQLSVL.

Notes on this clone: A junction boundary mismatches the germline segment, possibly from a read error. The rearrangement links TRBV27 to TRBJ2-2; tentatively, D is TRBD2 (6 bases). From germline, CDR1 is MNHEY and CDR2 SMNVEV (reference sequence). This CDR3 spans 14 amino acids. The chain's CDR3 is CASTPLGRTGGLFF. CDR3 sequence (DNA): TGTGCCAGCACACCACTCGGACGGACCGGGGGGCTGTTTTTT.

This sequence joins TRBV7-7 and TRBJ2-2; a weak D match, TRBD2 (6 bases). The CDR3 runs to 14 residues. Germline CDR1 and CDR2: SSHAT and FNYEAQ (reference sequence). V was shortened by 4 bases and J by 7 bases, with 13 bases between the two germline ends. The CDR3, as DNA: TGTGCCAGCAGCTCGGGACTCAGGAACGGGGAGCTGTTTTTT. Translated: CASSSGLRNGELFF.

In its sample, this clone was seen once. The V gene is TRBV9, the J gene TRBJ2-2, with 8 positions matching TRBD1. CDR1 SGDLS and CDR2 YYNGEE come from the germline V gene. CDR3 length equals 14 residues. V shed 0 bases and J 8 bases; nucleotides not matched to a gene: 3. The CDR3 reads CASSVGQGAGELFF. In DNA, the CDR3 is TGTGCCAGCAGCGTAGGGCAGGGGGCTGGGGAGCTGTTTTTT. Based on the CDR3 plus reference TRBV9 and TRBJ2-2, the full variable domain is DSGVTQTPKHLITATGQRVTLRCSPRSGDLSVYWYQQSLDQGLQFLIQYYNGEERAKGNILERFSAQQFPDLHSELNLSSLELGDSALYFCASSVGQGAGELFFGEGSRLTVL.

This chain links TRBV7-8 with TRBJ2-7; D is ambiguous. Germline V gene data show CDR1 as SGHVS and CDR2 as FQNEAQ. Trimming stripped 1 base from V and 3 bases from J, with 13 bases between. CDR3 size: 15 residues. The CDR3 loop is CASSLVERGYYEQYF. CDR3 DNA sequence: TGTGCCAGCAGCTTAGTTGAACGCGGATACTACGAGCAGTACTTC.

The chain employs TRBV30 and TRBJ1-4, with a weak D call TRBD1 (5 bases). Trimming pared 1 base from V and 4 bases from J, leaving 22 bases between. Looked up from germline, CDR1 is GTSNPN and CDR2 is SVGIG (reference sequence). This CDR3 comprises 18 residues. The CDR3 reads CAWSATRDFLRFNEKLFF. The CDR3 DNA reads as TGTGCCTGGAGTGCAACCCGGGACTTTCTGAGATTTAATGAAAAACTGTTTTTT.

V usage is TRBV19 and J usage is TRBJ2-5; 13 nucleotides line up with TRBD2. Germline lookup yields CDR1 LNHDA and CDR2 SQIVND (reference sequence). Unmatched junction bases numbered 8, after V lost 3 bases and J lost 4 bases. This CDR3 has 17 residues. CDR3 DNA sequence: TGTGCCAGTAGTATCCGATTCAGACTAGCGGGAGGAGAGACCCAGTACTTC. It specifies CASSIRFRLAGGETQYF.

As concerns this clone: Its ends do not fully match the called genes, so a read error is possible. The V gene is TRBV28, the J gene TRBJ2-7; 8 bases match TRBD1. CDR3 size: 12 residues. Germline CDR1 is MDHEN and CDR2 is SYDVKM. The CDR3 DNA follows: TGTGCCAGCCTTTCAACTACGGGACAGGTTCACTTC. It yields the protein CASLSTTGQVHF. The full variable domain, rest sourced from reference TRBV28 and TRBJ2-7, is DVKVTQSSRYLVKRTGEKVFLECVQDMDHENMFWYRQDPGLGLRLIYFSYDVKMKEKGDIPEGYSVSREKKERFSLILESASTNQTSMYLCASLSTTGQVHFGPGTRLTVT.

The CDR3 DNA reads as TGTGCCAGCAGCTTTCAAGGGGACAGGCGTAAAGGGACCCAGTACTTC. Its protein product is CASSFQGDRRKGTQYF. The V and J genes are TRBV11-2 and TRBJ2-5, with TRBD1 matching over 8 bases. CDR3 length: 16 residues. With 3 bases clipped from V and 7 bases from J, the junction kept 13 bases outside the gene matches. Per germline, CDR1 SGHAT and CDR2 FQNNGV.